Below, 24 T cell receptor beta chains from the same sample are listed, as sequenced in a study of T cell repertoires in cytomegalovirus infection. The antigens of these receptors remain unknown. TCRdb used MiXCR to reprocess the reads, holding one entry per CDR3 protein. Of about 900,000 distinct CDR3 sequences listed, approximately 31% are singletons. This sample comprised cultured CD8+ T cells from PBMCs, obtained from culture after CMV antigen stimulation. The receptors derive from a human donor in good health (CMV status not recorded). Some clones in this sample may be carry-over from other donors' samples.

The J gene is TRBJ1-3, the V gene TRBV20-1, with a tentative D call TRBD1 (5 bases). The V gene's germline CDR1 is DFQATT and CDR2 SNEGSKA (reference sequence). There are 14 residues in the CDR3. The germline V and J ends were trimmed by 0 bases and 4 bases, with 10 bases remaining between them. The CDR3 nucleotides are TGCAGTGCTAGAGATCGGGGGACGGGAAACACCATATATTTT. Protein: CSARDRGTGNTIYF.

This clonotype appeared once. The chain combines TRBV27 with TRBJ2-5, with 7 bases lining up with TRBD1. The CDR3 has 13 residues. CDR1 MNHEY and CDR2 SMNVEV come from the germline V gene (reference sequence). With V trimmed by 5 bases and J by 5 bases, 5 bases remained unmatched. The CDR3 DNA is TGTGCCAGCAGTATTACAGGGGTTGAGACCCAGTACTTC. It yields the protein CASSITGVETQYF.

The rearrangement joins TRBV6-8 to TRBJ2-2; D not resolved. This CDR3 contains 15 residues. Germline CDR1 reads MNHGY; CDR2 reads SAAAGT. V dropped 5 bases and J dropped 1 base, with 11 bases sitting between them. The CDR3 loop reads CASSQNPWNTGELFF. Written as DNA, the CDR3 is TGTGCCAGCAGTCAGAACCCCTGGAACACCGGGGAGCTGTTTTTT.

The sample holds a few counts of this clonotype. This chain links TRBV12-3 or TRBV12-4 with TRBJ1-2; tentatively, D is TRBD1 (6 bases). V was pared by 4 bases and J by 10 bases, with 13 bases between. This CDR3 contains 12 residues. CDR3 DNA sequence: TGTGCCAGCAGTTCCGGACAGCCAGCCTACACCTTC. It encodes CASSSGQPAYTF.

J is TRBJ2-3 and V is TRBV11-3; 11 bases match TRBD2. V shed 5 bases, J shed 8 bases, and the junction held 21 bases outside the gene matches. Germline values: CDR1 SGHNT, CDR2 YENEEA. There are 19 residues in the CDR3. DNA for the CDR3: TGTGCCAGCAGCCCCGATCCCCGTATAGCGGGGGGGCCATTGGGTACGCAGTATTTT. This translates into CASSPDPRIAGGPLGTQYF.

This clonotype occurred a few times. The V gene is TRBV4-1, the J gene TRBJ1-1; the D is unclear. V was shortened by 5 bases and J by 6 bases, with 25 bases between the two germline ends. Per the germline V gene, CDR1 is MGHRA and CDR2 is YSYEKL. The CDR3 extends over 17 amino acids. The CDR3 reads CASSIIVPSGGGPEAFF. For the CDR3, the DNA is TGCGCCAGCAGCATTATCGTTCCATCGGGTGGAGGGCCTGAAGCTTTCTTT.

The chain recombines TRBV28 with TRBJ2-1; 13 nucleotides line up with TRBD2. V was pared by 5 bases and J by 0 bases, with 7 bases of the junction left unmatched. The CDR3 totals 18 residues. Germline CDR1 reads MDHEN; CDR2 reads SYDVKM. The CDR3 here is CASSGGTSGVRSYNEQFF. The CDR3 nucleotides read TGTGCCAGCAGTGGGGGGACTAGCGGGGTTCGCTCCTACAATGAGCAGTTCTTC.

This rearrangement joins TRBV6-5 to TRBJ2-3; TRBD2 agrees at 11 bases. The CDR3 has 15 amino acids. The germline V gene has CDR1 MNHEY and CDR2 SVGAGI. The J segment lost 1 base and the V segment lost 7 bases, leaving 4 bases of the junction unmatched. The CDR3 DNA follows: TGTGCCAGCAATCTAGCGGGGGGCGGCACAGATACGCAGTATTTT. This encodes CASNLAGGGTDTQYF.

V is TRBV6-6 and J is TRBJ2-7, with TRBD1 matching over 7 bases. The ends lost 2 bases at V and 3 bases at J; junction bases unmatched: 4. The CDR3 has 14 residues. The V gene's germline CDR1 is MNHNY and CDR2 SVGAGI (reference sequence). The CDR3 loop is CASSYRAGGYEQYV. The CDR3 bases are TGTGCCAGCAGTTACAGGGCAGGGGGCTACGAGCAGTACGTC.

This clonotype occurred a few times. The chain is built from TRBV27 and TRBJ1-1; D is uncertain. Trimming took 6 bases from V and 2 from J, leaving 13 bases between them. The CDR3 has 14 residues. Germline V gives CDR1 MNHEY, CDR2 SMNVEV (reference sequence). CDR3 nucleotides: TGTGCCAGCAGCCGGGTGGGGAGTAACACTGAAGCTTTCTTT. Amino acid sequence: CASSRVGSNTEAFF.

The V gene is TRBV7-9, the J gene TRBJ1-2; TRBD1 matches at 7 bases. The ends lost 5 bases at V and 3 bases at J; junction bases unmatched: 9. Germline CDR1 and CDR2: SEHNR and FQNEAQ (reference sequence). CDR3 length: 15 residues. CDR3 region: CASSAWDSMDYGYTF. In nucleotides, the CDR3 is TGTGCCAGCAGCGCCTGGGACAGTATGGACTATGGCTACACCTTC.

The chain joins TRBV7-9 to TRBJ2-4; D uncertain. Germline V lookup: CDR1 SEHNR, CDR2 FQNEAQ (reference sequence). Trimming shortened V by 1 base and J by 1 base, and 8 bases separated the two germline ends. This CDR3 spans 15 amino acids. CDR3 DNA sequence: TGTGCCAGCAGCTTAGGCCCTGGGGCCAAAAACATTCAGTACTTC. Translating gives CASSLGPGAKNIQYF.

This chain connects TRBV27 to TRBJ1-3; no firm D call. The CDR3 is 16 amino acids. CDR1 and CDR2 from the germline V gene are MNHEY and SMNVEV (reference sequence). Trimming took 5 bases from V and 0 from J, leaving 14 bases between them. CDR3 bases: TGTGCCAGCAGTCACCAGAGTGGTTACTCTGGAAACACCATATATTTT. This sequence encodes CASSHQSGYSGNTIYF.

The J gene is TRBJ2-3, the V gene TRBV27; 8 bases map to TRBD1. J gave up 6 bases and V 7 bases, and 12 bases lay outside the gene matches. Germline V CDR1 and CDR2: MNHEY, SMNVEV (reference sequence). The CDR3 is 15 amino acids. CDR3 sequence reads: CASTPRAGGIDTQYF. The CDR3 DNA is TGTGCCAGCACCCCCAGGGCAGGGGGCATCGATACGCAGTATTTT.

There are many counts of this clonotype. The V and J genes are TRBV7-2 and TRBJ2-1, with TRBD2 matching over 9 bases. Germline trimming cut 4 bases from V and 6 bases from J; bases unmatched to any gene: 13. From germline, CDR1 is SGHTA and CDR2 FQGNSA. The CDR3 has 17 residues. The CDR3 DNA reads TGTGCCAGCAGCTCCCAAGTTATTGGCGGGGGGGCCAATGAGCAGTTCTTC. Translated: CASSSQVIGGGANEQFF.

This sequence joins TRBV6-6 and TRBJ1-5; TRBD1 matches at 7 bases. This CDR3 contains 15 residues. Germline CDR1 reads MNHNY; CDR2 reads SVGAGI (reference sequence). V dropped 7 bases and J dropped 3; count of bases not matched to a gene: 9. For the CDR3, the DNA is TGTGCCAGCATTCCGACAGGGACCCCCAATCAGCCCCAGCATTTT. Protein: CASIPTGTPNQPQHF.

J is TRBJ2-1 and V is TRBV29-1, with 11 bases aligning to TRBD2. CDR3 size: 16 residues. The V gene's germline CDR1 is SQVTM and CDR2 ANQGSEA. V shed 5 bases and J 7 bases; nucleotides not matched to a gene: 13. The CDR3 sequence: CSVYFPGLAASNEQFF. CDR3 DNA sequence: TGCAGCGTTTACTTCCCGGGACTAGCGGCTTCTAATGAGCAGTTCTTC.

This clonotype was seen ten or more times. The rearrangement links TRBV7-9 to TRBJ2-7; 7 bases are shared with TRBD1. This CDR3 is built from 14 residues. Germline assignment: CDR1 SEHNR and CDR2 FQNEAQ (reference sequence). J lost 0 bases, V lost 4 bases, and 3 bases had no gene match. The CDR3 sequence: CASSSGTDSYEQYV. The DNA of the CDR3 is TGTGCCAGCAGCTCAGGGACAGACTCCTACGAGCAGTACGTC.

This clonotype was recorded at least ten times. V usage is TRBV7-2 and J usage is TRBJ2-1; 7 bases match TRBD2. Trimming took 6 bases from V and 8 from J; bases not matched to a gene: 7. The CDR3 has 13 amino acids. Per germline, CDR1 SGHTA and CDR2 FQGNSA. CDR3 DNA: TGTGCCAGCAGTTGGGGGGGGTTGTATGAGCAGTTCTTC. Its translation is CASSWGGLYEQFF.

This clonotype occurred a few times. The V and J genes are TRBV19 and TRBJ2-2; 7 bases agree with TRBD1. Germline trimming cut 6 bases from V and 9 bases from J; bases unmatched to any gene: 13. There are 15 residues in the CDR3. Germline CDR1 reads LNHDA; CDR2 reads SQIVND (reference sequence). The CDR3 region is CASRLTGAEARELFF. The CDR3 nucleotides read TGTGCCAGTAGACTTACAGGGGCCGAGGCTAGGGAGCTGTTTTTT.

The chain couples TRBV10-3 to TRBJ2-7, with TRBD2 as a possible D gene (5 bases). V lost 10 bases, J lost 2 bases, and 15 bases lay in between. This CDR3 has 13 residues. Germline V gives CDR1 ENHRY, CDR2 SYGVKD. CDR3 nucleotides: TGTGCCAACGGAAGAGAGGGAACCTACGAGCAGTACTTC. It yields the protein CANGREGTYEQYF.

This clonotype has at least ten counts. The gene calls are TRBV13 and TRBJ2-5; D is possibly TRBD2 (7 bases). V was pared by 2 bases and J by 4 bases, with 14 bases between. This CDR3 spans 15 amino acids. The germline gives CDR1 PRHDT, CDR2 FYEKMQ (reference sequence). CDR3 loop: CASSLKGGAGETQYF. CDR3 DNA sequence: TGTGCCAGCAGCTTAAAAGGGGGGGCCGGAGAGACCCAGTACTTC.

CDR3 bases: TGTGCCAGCAGCCAGGTTCCACGACCCACAGATACGCAGTATTTT. This codes for CASSQVPRPTDTQYF. V is TRBV7-6 and J is TRBJ2-3; D is undetermined. Germline-derived CDR1 and CDR2 are SGHVS and FNYEAQ. Trimming removed 5 bases at V and 2 bases at J, with 14 bases between. This CDR3 comprises 15 residues. Supplemented by reference TRBV7-6 and TRBJ2-3, the full variable domain reads GAGVSQSPRYKVTKRGQDVALRCDPISGHVSLYWYRQALGQGPEFLTYFNYEAQQDKSGLPNDRFSAERPEGSISTLTIQRTEQRDSAMYRCASSQVPRPTDTQYFGPGTRLTVL.

The rearrangement links TRBV7-9 to TRBJ2-2; 12 positions match TRBD1. The junction had 10 bases not matched to a gene; V was cut back by 7 bases and J by 7 bases. CDR1 and CDR2 from the germline V gene are SEHNR and FQNEAQ (reference sequence). This CDR3 is 16 amino acids long. This CDR3 reads CASTDRDRGPSGELFF. The CDR3 DNA is TGTGCCAGCACCGACCGGGACAGGGGGCCTAGCGGGGAGCTGTTTTTT. The whole variable domain, remainder taken from reference TRBV7-9 and TRBJ2-2, is DTGVSQNPRHKITKRGQNVTFRCDPISEHNRLYWYRQTLGQGPEFLTYFQNEAQLEKSRLLSDRFSAERPKGSFSTLEIQRTEQGDSAMYLCASTDRDRGPSGELFFGEGSRLTVL.